Listed below are T cell receptor beta chains from one sample, sequenced in a study of T cell repertoires in cytomegalovirus infection. Their cognate antigens are unknown. Each CDR3 protein is one row after TCRdb ran MiXCR on the reads. Of 680,000 or so distinct CDR3 sequences detected, around a third appear once; the ten largest clones hold about 20%. This sample comprised cultured PBMCs, obtained from culture after CMV antigen stimulation. These receptor sequences come from a human donor in good health (CMV status not recorded). Some clones in this sample may be carry-over from other donors' samples. Each CDR3 is given with its conserved first and last residue. The D gene is left open where the match is weak. Some rows have no size entry. The others give once, few or many, or a class for an expanded clone.

V	size	J	D	CDR3	DNA
TRBV5-1	few	TRBJ2-1	TRBD1	CASSPLPGTVYNEQFF	TGCGCCAGCAGCCCTCTACCCGGGACAGTATACAATGAGCAGTTCTTC
TRBV12-3/TRBV12-4	-	TRBJ1-4	TRBD1	CASSLGTGEGEKLFF	TGTGCCAGCAGCCTGGGGACAGGGGAGGGGGAAAAACTGTTTTTT
TRBV7-2	many	TRBJ1-6	-	CASRVIGNTLHF	TGTGCCAGCAGAGTGATCGGGAACACCCTCCACTTT
TRBV7-9	-	TRBJ2-5	TRBD1	CASSLEVRAPTQGSF	TGTGCCAGCAGCTTAGAAGTGCGAGCGCCGACACAGGGGAGCTTC
TRBV7-9	-	TRBJ2-3	-	CASSHRGGPDTQYF	TGTGCCAGCAGCCACAGGGGAGGTCCAGATACGCAGTATTTT
TRBV29-1	once	TRBJ2-7	TRBD2	CSVDGTSGGSAEQYF	TGCAGCGTTGACGGGACTAGCGGGGGGTCGGCCGAGCAGTACTTC
TRBV19	-	TRBJ1-2	-	CASSMNEGYTF	TGTGCCAGTAGTATGAACGAGGGCTACACCTTC
TRBV12-3/TRBV12-4	few	TRBJ2-5	TRBD2	CASRDGAGAQETQYF	TGTGCCAGCAGGGACGGAGCGGGGGCACAAGAGACCCAGTACTTC
TRBV28	-	TRBJ2-5	TRBD2	CASSLFAGGPKETQYF	TGTGCCAGCAGTTTATTCGCGGGGGGGCCTAAGGAGACCCAGTACTTC
TRBV6-1	few	TRBJ1-2	-	CASSEQAGIYGYTF	TGTGCCAGCAGTGAACAGGCAGGGATCTATGGCTACACCTTC
TRBV28	-	TRBJ2-2	-	CANRDKFTGELFF	TGTGCCAACAGGGACAAATTCACCGGGGAGCTGTTTTTT
TRBV6-1	-	TRBJ2-1	-	CATGRTPNNEQFF	TGTGCCACCGGTCGGACCCCCAACAATGAGCAGTTCTTC
TRBV7-8	few	TRBJ2-5	-	CASSHNAGTQYF	TGTGCCAGCAGTCATAACGCGGGGACCCAGTACTTC
TRBV28	-	TRBJ2-1	TRBD2	CASKPPGLADNEQFF	TGTGCCAGCAAGCCACCGGGACTAGCGGACAATGAGCAGTTCTTC
TRBV7-2	-	TRBJ1-3	TRBD1	CASSRDRGPGNTIYF	TGTGCCAGCAGCCGGGACAGGGGACCTGGAAACACCATATATTTT
TRBV20-1	-	TRBJ2-7	TRBD2	CSASGAGADWEQYF	TGCAGTGCCAGCGGCGCGGGAGCTGATTGGGAGCAGTACTTC
TRBV6-2/TRBV6-3	-	TRBJ1-2	-	CASSVITAYGYTF	TGTGCCAGCAGTGTTATAACAGCCTATGGCTACACCTTC
TRBV20-1	few	TRBJ2-1	-	CSALGLAGNEQFF	TGCAGTGCCCTGGGCCTAGCCGGGAATGAGCAGTTCTTC
TRBV7-6	-	TRBJ2-7	TRBD1	CASSLRGTGGYEQYF	TGTGCCAGCAGCTTAAGGGGGACAGGGGGCTACGAGCAGTACTTC
TRBV2	-	TRBJ2-1	-	CASIYDRDNEQFF	TGTGCCAGCATTTACGACAGAGACAATGAGCAGTTCTTC
TRBV18	-	TRBJ2-6	TRBD1	CASSKGASGANVLTF	TGTGCCAGCTCAAAGGGGGCCTCAGGGGCCAACGTCCTGACTTTC
TRBV7-6	-	TRBJ1-2	TRBD1	CASSTGGAFFTGYTF	TGTGCCAGCAGCACAGGGGGCGCTTTTTTTACCGGCTACACCTTC
TRBV7-2	few	TRBJ1-2	-	CASSLDGPSNYGYTF	TGTGCCAGCAGCTTAGACGGCCCATCTAACTATGGCTACACCTTC